The clone carrying this TCR beta chain occurred a few times. As it was prepared, the TCRbeta library received unique molecular identifiers. TCRdb reprocessed the PCR reads via MiXCR and lists one record per CDR3 protein. Here the sample spans about 640,000 distinct CDR3 sequences, around 17% being singletons. This record belongs to a study of T-cell reconstitution after alpha-beta-depleted transplantation in children. CDR1 and CDR2 from the germline V gene are SGHTA and FQGNSA. This CDR3 has 15 amino acids. The V gene lost 1 base and the J gene lost 5 bases, with 15 bases spanning the gap. The chain couples TRBV7-2 to TRBJ2-7; D is undetermined. This sample comprised PBMCs from the stem cell graft donor, obtained from the stem cell graft. The TCR sequence derives from a human donor who donated a stem cell graft to a child with acute myeloid leukemia. For the CDR3, the DNA is TGTGCCAGCAGCTTAGACTTGCCATCCGCTCACGAGCAGTACTTC. It encodes CASSLDLPSAHEQYF.